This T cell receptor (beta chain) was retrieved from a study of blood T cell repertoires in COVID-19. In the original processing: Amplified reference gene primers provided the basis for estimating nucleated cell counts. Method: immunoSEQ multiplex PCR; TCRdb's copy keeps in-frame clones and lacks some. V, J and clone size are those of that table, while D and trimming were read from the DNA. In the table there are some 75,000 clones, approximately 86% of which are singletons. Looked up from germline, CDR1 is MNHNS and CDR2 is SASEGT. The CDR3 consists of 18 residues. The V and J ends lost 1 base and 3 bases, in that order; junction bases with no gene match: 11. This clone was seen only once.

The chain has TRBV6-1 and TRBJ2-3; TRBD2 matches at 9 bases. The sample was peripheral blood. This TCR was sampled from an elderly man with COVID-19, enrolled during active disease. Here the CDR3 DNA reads TGTGCCAGCAGTGAAGGCTTGGCGGGGGGGCCGTTGACAGATACGCAGTATTTT. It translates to CASSEGLAGGPLTDTQYF.